This TCR beta chain was recorded in a study of cytomegalovirus exposure and HLA in healthy donors. Background on the study: Early released data comprised about 90 million unique TCRs from HLA-typed donors.

The study ran its PCR with 60 Vbeta and 13 Jbeta primers. Assay: immunoSEQ multiplex PCR; the TCRdb copy retains only in-frame clones and omits some. The table shows approximately 150,000 clones, with 75% to 80% occurring only once. Regarding this clone: Antigen: not known.

Findings of the study overall: Earlier analysis looked at TCR beta V segments, and most were productive about 87% or about 30% of the time.

Specimen: PBMCs. The TCR sequence derives from a woman aged 35 to 49 in good health and CMV-seropositive.

The CDR3 protein is CAWSPGTANSPLHF. The CDR3 coding sequence is TGTGCCTGGAGTCCCGGGACAGCTAATTCACCCCTCCACTTT. J is TRBJ1-6 and V is TRBV30; 7 bases are shared with TRBD1. Germline CDR1 reads GTSNPN; CDR2 reads SVGIG (reference sequence). CDR3 length: 14 residues. V was pared by 2 bases and J by 6 bases, with 4 bases of the junction left unmatched.